These 8 T cell receptor beta chains were all obtained from the same sample, sequenced in a study of blood T cell repertoires in COVID-19. The assay was immunoSEQ multiplex PCR, and TCRdb's table has in-frame clones only and misses some. The sample includes about 370,000 clones, about 90% of them seen just once. Sequencing used peripheral blood. Source of these receptors: a woman in her twenties or thirties with COVID-19, enrolled during active disease.

This chain uses TRBV27 with TRBJ2-5; 8 bases are shared with TRBD2. The V and J ends lost 3 bases and 8 bases, in that order; junction bases with no gene match: 5. Germline-derived CDR1 and CDR2 are MNHEY and SMNVEV (reference sequence). The CDR3 is 13 amino acids. CDR3 nucleotides: TGTGCCAGCAGTTTTAGAGCGGGAGAAACCCAGTACTTC. It yields the protein CASSFRAGETQYF.

V gene TRBV9 combines with J gene TRBJ2-3; D is unresolved. This CDR3 has 14 amino acids. The V and J ends lost 3 bases and 4 bases respectively, with 12 bases between them. CDR1 is SGDLS and CDR2 is YYNGEE in the germline V gene. The CDR3 nucleotides read TGTGCCAGCAGCGCCCGGGTCCCTCCAGATACGCAGTATTTT. This sequence encodes CASSARVPPDTQYF.

The rearrangement joins TRBV19 to TRBJ1-5, with TRBD1 matching over 7 bases. In germline, CDR1 is LNHDA, CDR2 SQIVND (reference sequence). This CDR3 comprises 15 residues. The V and J ends lost 5 bases and 6 bases, in that order; junction bases with no gene match: 10. CDR3 sequence (DNA): TGTGCCAGTAGTGCCCGGACAGGTCTCGGTCAGCCCCAGCATTTT. It translates to CASSARTGLGQPQHF.

The chain links TRBV6-4 to TRBJ1-2; 7 bases align to TRBD1. CDR1 and CDR2 (germline): MRHNA, SNTAGT. V was clipped by 5 bases and J by 6 bases; unmatched bases: 6. The CDR3 spans 13 residues. This CDR3 reads CASSLTGRDGYTF. In nucleotides, the CDR3 is TGTGCCAGCAGTCTGACAGGGAGAGATGGCTACACCTTC.

This chain links TRBV7-8 with TRBJ2-7; 11 positions agree with TRBD2. Germline values: CDR1 SGHVS, CDR2 FQNEAQ. The CDR3 loop spans 16 amino acids. Germline trimming cut 5 bases from V and 3 bases from J; bases unmatched to any gene: 9. The CDR3 loop reads CASSRALAGGYYEQYF. The CDR3 nucleotides read TGTGCCAGCAGCCGTGCCTTAGCGGGAGGGTACTACGAGCAGTACTTC.

This sequence joins TRBV10-3 and TRBJ1-2, with a possible D match to TRBD1 (6 bases). This CDR3 contains 14 residues. V dropped 2 bases and J dropped 4 bases, with 11 bases sitting between them. Looked up from germline, CDR1 is ENHRY and CDR2 is SYGVKD. CDR3 residues: CAISEGGAGYGYTF. CDR3 in DNA: TGTGCCATCAGTGAGGGGGGCGCGGGCTATGGCTACACCTTC.

This chain connects TRBV10-3 to TRBJ2-7; 8 bases fit TRBD1. Per germline, CDR1 ENHRY and CDR2 SYGVKD. J was trimmed by 3 bases and V by 6 bases; bases with no gene match: 10. There are 15 residues in the CDR3. The CDR3 DNA is TGTGCCATCAGCGGGGGCCCAGGACAGGGCTACGAGCAGTACTTC. This gives the protein CAISGGPGQGYEQYF.

This chain joins TRBV2 and TRBJ2-1; a possible D gene is TRBD2 (5 bases). Germline V gives CDR1 SNHLY, CDR2 FYNNEI. Trimming removed 6 bases at V and 7 bases at J, with 16 bases between. The CDR3 is 14 amino acids. Written as DNA, the CDR3 is TGTGCCAGCAGGCTGGGTCCGGGCGGGAATGAGCAGTTCTTC. It translates to CASRLGPGGNEQFF.